The rows below give T cell receptor beta chains drawn from one sample of a study of cytomegalovirus exposure and HLA in healthy donors. The assay was immunoSEQ multiplex PCR, and TCRdb's table has in-frame clones only and misses some. This sample carries around 160,000 clones, roughly 80% of them seen once, and the ten largest clones take roughly 6.7%. The sequencing sample was made of PBMCs. These receptors all come from a woman between 35 and 50 years old in good health and CMV-seropositive. CDR3s include the opening cysteine and the closing phenylalanine or tryptophan. A D gene is named only where the DNA matches it firmly. Clone size is given for some rows only: seen once, a few or many times, or a class if the clone is expanded.

J: TRBJ1-2; V: TRBV2; D: NA; size: once; DNA: TGTGCCAGCAGTGAGGTGCCAGGGGCGTCCTTC; CDR3: CASSEVPGASF
J: TRBJ1-1; V: TRBV2; D: TRBD1; size: NA; DNA: TGTGCCAGCAGCGGACAGGGGTTGAACACTGAAGCTTTCTTT; CDR3: CASSGQGLNTEAFF
J: TRBJ2-7; V: TRBV21-1; D: NA; size: few; DNA: TGTGCCAGCAGCAAAGACTCAGGGCCTCCAACGGACTACGAGCAGTACTTC; CDR3: CASSKDSGPPTDYEQYF
J: TRBJ2-7; V: TRBV15; D: NA; size: NA; DNA: TGTGCCACCAGCACCAGGGGTGAGCAGTACTTC; CDR3: CATSTRGEQYF
J: TRBJ1-1; V: TRBV5-1; D: NA; size: once; DNA: TGCGCCAGCAGCTTTAGGGAGGGGAACACTGAAGCTTTCTTT; CDR3: CASSFREGNTEAFF
J: TRBJ1-1; V: TRBV5-6; D: TRBD1; size: few; DNA: TGTGCCAGCAGCTCCGGGACAGATAACACTGAAGCTTTCTTT; CDR3: CASSSGTDNTEAFF
J: TRBJ2-7; V: TRBV7-3; D: NA; size: once; DNA: TGTGCCAGCAGCTCGGGGAGCATCCAAGGGTTGGTTTACGAGCAGTACTTC; CDR3: CASSSGSIQGLVYEQYF
J: TRBJ2-7; V: TRBV2; D: NA; size: NA; DNA: TGTGCCAGCAGCGTGACAGACACCTACGAGCAGTACTTC; CDR3: CASSVTDTYEQYF
J: TRBJ1-4; V: TRBV6-1; D: TRBD1; size: NA; DNA: TGTGCCAGCAGCTGGGACAGGGACGAAAAACTGTTTTTT; CDR3: CASSWDRDEKLFF
J: TRBJ2-7; V: TRBV6-5; D: NA; size: NA; DNA: TGTGCCAGCAGCAGGACACCCCTCTGGGAGCAGTACTTC; CDR3: CASSRTPLWEQYF
J: TRBJ2-7; V: TRBV2; D: TRBD2; size: NA; DNA: TGTGCCAGCAGCCCCGGGGGGACCTCCTACGAGCAGTACTTC; CDR3: CASSPGGTSYEQYF
J: TRBJ1-2; V: TRBV28; D: NA; size: NA; DNA: TGTGCCAGCAGTTCCAAATGGGACATTTATGGCTACACCTTC; CDR3: CASSSKWDIYGYTF
J: TRBJ2-5; V: TRBV10-3; D: TRBD1; size: NA; DNA: TGTGCCATCAGTGTGGGGACAGGGGGACGTCTAAACCAAGAGACCCAGTACTTC; CDR3: CAISVGTGGRLNQETQYF
J: TRBJ1-3; V: TRBV6-6; D: NA; size: NA; DNA: TGTGCCAGCACCCAGGGTGACACCATATATTTT; CDR3: CASTQGDTIYF
J: TRBJ1-2; V: TRBV6-1; D: NA; size: NA; DNA: TGTGCCAGCACCAGGACAGTGTCTAACTATGGCTACACCTTC; CDR3: CASTRTVSNYGYTF
J: TRBJ2-1; V: TRBV6-1; D: NA; size: NA; DNA: TGTGCCAGCAGACGGACTGCTACTAACAATGAGCAGTTCTTC; CDR3: CASRRTATNNEQFF
J: TRBJ1-3; V: TRBV5-1; D: NA; size: few; DNA: TGCGCCAGCAGCTTGGCGAGCTCTGGAAACACCATATATTTT; CDR3: CASSLASSGNTIYF
J: TRBJ2-2; V: TRBV10-1; D: NA; size: NA; DNA: TGCGCCACGCGAAATAAACAAGAACACCCAACTACGGACACCGGGGAGCTGTTTTTT; CDR3: CATRNKQEHPTTDTGELFF
J: TRBJ2-3; V: TRBV6-5; D: TRBD1; size: NA; DNA: TGTGCCAGCAGTCCGGGACAGAGATACACAGATACGCAGTATTTT; CDR3: CASSPGQRYTDTQYF
J: TRBJ1-2; V: TRBV2; D: TRBD1; size: once; DNA: TGTGCCAGCAGCGATAGTGGGACAGGGAAAATCTTCTATGGCTACACCTTC; CDR3: CASSDSGTGKIFYGYTF
J: TRBJ2-7; V: TRBV6-1; D: NA; size: NA; DNA: TGTGCCAGCAGCCCCGGCGGTATCCCCTACGAGCAGTACTTC; CDR3: CASSPGGIPYEQYF
J: TRBJ1-1; V: TRBV18; D: NA; size: NA; DNA: TGTGCCAGCTCACCCCTCGCGGGGGCGGACACTGAAGCTTTCTTT; CDR3: CASSPLAGADTEAFF
J: TRBJ1-1; V: TRBV5-6; D: NA; size: few; DNA: TGTGCCAGCAGCTTGGGCGTGAACACTGAAGCTTTCTTT; CDR3: CASSLGVNTEAFF
J: TRBJ1-3; V: TRBV2; D: NA; size: once; DNA: TGTGCCAGCAGTTCAGGGCCCGGAAACACCATATATTTT; CDR3: CASSSGPGNTIYF
J: TRBJ2-3; V: TRBV19; D: NA; size: NA; DNA: TGTGCCAGTTTGCGCTCCACAGATACGCAGTATTTT; CDR3: CASLRSTDTQYF
J: TRBJ1-5; V: TRBV7-9; D: NA; size: NA; DNA: TGTGCCAGCAGCTTAGGTCACTATAGCAATCAGCCCCAGCATTTT; CDR3: CASSLGHYSNQPQHF
J: TRBJ2-3; V: TRBV7-3; D: TRBD2; size: NA; DNA: TGTGCCAGCAGCTTGTCTAGCGGGGGTACGCAGTATTTT; CDR3: CASSLSSGGTQYF
J: TRBJ1-1; V: TRBV5-6; D: NA; size: few; DNA: TGTGCCAGCAGCCTGACAGCCAACACTGAAGCTTTCTTT; CDR3: CASSLTANTEAFF
J: TRBJ2-7; V: TRBV27; D: TRBD2; size: NA; DNA: TGTGCCAGCAGTCAGGGACTAGCGGGGTCGCAGTACTTC; CDR3: CASSQGLAGSQYF
J: TRBJ1-4; V: TRBV14; D: TRBD1; size: NA; DNA: TGTGCCAGCAGCTACAGGGGCCTTAATGAAAAACTGTTTTTT; CDR3: CASSYRGLNEKLFF
J: TRBJ1-5; V: TRBV6-5; D: NA; size: NA; DNA: TGTGCCAGCAGCGCCGGACTTACAAATCAGCCCCAGCATTTT; CDR3: CASSAGLTNQPQHF
J: TRBJ1-2; V: TRBV6-6; D: NA; size: NA; DNA: TGTGCCAGCAGTTATCGGCCAGGGTCCAACTATGGCTACACCTTC; CDR3: CASSYRPGSNYGYTF
J: TRBJ2-5; V: TRBV6-1; D: NA; size: NA; DNA: TGTGCCAGCCTAGGAGGGGTCCTGTACCAAGAGACCCAGTACTTC; CDR3: CASLGGVLYQETQYF
J: TRBJ1-1; V: TRBV6-6; D: NA; size: NA; DNA: TGTGCCAGCAGTTCACTGGACATTAACACTGAAGCTTTCTTT; CDR3: CASSSLDINTEAFF
J: TRBJ1-5; V: TRBV4-1; D: NA; size: NA; DNA: TGCGCCAGCAGCACTGCGGATGACAATCAGCCCCAGCATTTT; CDR3: CASSTADDNQPQHF
J: TRBJ2-3; V: TRBV10-3; D: TRBD2; size: NA; DNA: TGTGCCATCAGAGCGGGGGGGGGTAGCACAGATACGCAGTATTTT; CDR3: CAIRAGGGSTDTQYF
J: TRBJ2-3; V: TRBV6-6; D: TRBD2; size: NA; DNA: TGTGCCAGCAGTTTCCCGGGTAGCGGGGCTCCAGATACGCAGTATTTT; CDR3: CASSFPGSGAPDTQYF
J: TRBJ2-5; V: TRBV10-3; D: NA; size: NA; DNA: TGTGCCATCAGACAGGGAATTGAAGAGACCCAGTACTTC; CDR3: CAIRQGIEETQYF
J: TRBJ1-2; V: TRBV9; D: TRBD1; size: NA; DNA: TGTGCCAGCAGCGTAGCCACCGGACAGGCCTATGGCTACACCTTC; CDR3: CASSVATGQAYGYTF
J: TRBJ2-7; V: TRBV28; D: TRBD2; size: few; DNA: TGTGCCAGCAGCCAATCGCCAGCGGGGGGGCCCGTCCACGAGCAGTACTTC; CDR3: CASSQSPAGGPVHEQYF
J: TRBJ2-1; V: TRBV9; D: TRBD2; size: few; DNA: TGTGCCAGCAGCGTAGATAGCGGGAAATACAATGAGCAGTTCTTC; CDR3: CASSVDSGKYNEQFF
J: TRBJ1-6; V: TRBV2; D: NA; size: NA; DNA: TGTGCCAGCAGTGAATACGAGTATAATTCACCCCTCCACTTT; CDR3: CASSEYEYNSPLHF
J: TRBJ2-5; V: TRBV7-7; D: NA; size: NA; DNA: TGTGCCAGCAGCTTAGGGGGAAAGAGGGTAGAGACCCAGTACTTC; CDR3: CASSLGGKRVETQYF
J: TRBJ2-5; V: TRBV19; D: NA; size: NA; DNA: TGTGCCAGTAGTATAAATCTCGACGGGGCCCAGTACTTC; CDR3: CASSINLDGAQYF
J: TRBJ1-2; V: TRBV27; D: NA; size: NA; DNA: TGTGCCAGCAGTCCGGACAGCGCCGGCCACTATGGCTACACCTTC; CDR3: CASSPDSAGHYGYTF
J: TRBJ1-2; V: TRBV29-1; D: TRBD1; size: NA; DNA: TGCAGCGTTGAATCAAGAGGGGGCCGAAATTCTAACTATGGCTACACCTTC; CDR3: CSVESRGGRNSNYGYTF
J: TRBJ2-1; V: TRBV7-3; D: NA; size: NA; DNA: TGTGCCAGCAGCCCCTATGCGGGTGAGCAGTTCTTC; CDR3: CASSPYAGEQFF
J: TRBJ1-1; V: TRBV18; D: NA; size: NA; DNA: TGTGCCAGCTCACCAGGCGGCAGGGGGAACACTGAAGCTTTCTTT; CDR3: CASSPGGRGNTEAFF
J: TRBJ1-3; V: TRBV4-1; D: NA; size: NA; DNA: TGCGCCAGCAGGAGTGCTGAAAACACCATATATTTT; CDR3: CASRSAENTIYF
J: TRBJ1-1; V: TRBV7-3; D: NA; size: once; DNA: TGTGCCAGCAGCTTGAACAGTAACACTGAAGCTTTCTTT; CDR3: CASSLNSNTEAFF
J: TRBJ1-1; V: TRBV5-4; D: NA; size: NA; DNA: TGTGCCAGCAGCTTGGCCCGGACAGCAGGCACTGAAGCTTTCTTT; CDR3: CASSLARTAGTEAFF
J: TRBJ2-3; V: TRBV29-1; D: NA; size: NA; DNA: TGCAGCGTCCAATTCCCAGCGCAGCCGACGCAGTATTTT; CDR3: CSVQFPAQPTQYF
J: TRBJ1-2; V: TRBV2; D: TRBD1; size: NA; DNA: TGTGCCAGCAAAATCGCGACAGGGTCTAACTATGGCTACACCTTC; CDR3: CASKIATGSNYGYTF
J: TRBJ2-7; V: TRBV7-9; D: TRBD2; size: NA; DNA: TGTGCCAGCAGCTCCGAGGGGGCTAGCGGGGTTAGCGAGCAGTACTTC; CDR3: CASSSEGASGVSEQYF
J: TRBJ2-5; V: TRBV6-1; D: NA; size: NA; DNA: TGTGCCAGCAGTCCTACAGGGTACCAAGAGACCCAGTACTTC; CDR3: CASSPTGYQETQYF
J: TRBJ1-2; V: TRBV2; D: TRBD1; size: NA; DNA: TGTGCCAGCAGTGGGGACAGCCTCTCGTATGGCTACACCTTC; CDR3: CASSGDSLSYGYTF